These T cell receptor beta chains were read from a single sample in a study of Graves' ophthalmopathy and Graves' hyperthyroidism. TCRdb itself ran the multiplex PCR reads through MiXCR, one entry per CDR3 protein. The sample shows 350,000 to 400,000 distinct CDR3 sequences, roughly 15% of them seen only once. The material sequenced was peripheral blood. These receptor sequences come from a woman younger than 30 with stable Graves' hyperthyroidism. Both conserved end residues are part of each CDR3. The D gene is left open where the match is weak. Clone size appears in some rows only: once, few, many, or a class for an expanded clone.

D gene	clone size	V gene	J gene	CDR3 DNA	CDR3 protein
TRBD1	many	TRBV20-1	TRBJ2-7	TGCAGTGACCGCCGAGGGGGCGTATACGAGCAGTACTTC	CSDRRGGVYEQYF
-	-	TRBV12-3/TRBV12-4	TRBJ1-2	TGTGCCAGCAGTTATGGCAGCCTTGGCTACACCTTC	CASSYGSLGYTF
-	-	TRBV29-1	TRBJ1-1	TGCAGCGTTGGGGGGCCTGCTGAAGCTTTCTTT	CSVGGPAEAFF
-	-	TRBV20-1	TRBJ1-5	TGCAGTGCTAGAGAGCAGCCCCAGCATTTT	CSAREQPQHF
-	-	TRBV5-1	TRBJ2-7	TGCGCCAGCAGCTTTTTTTTAAGGGACTCCTTTGACGAGCAGTGCTTC	CASSFFLRDSFDEQCF
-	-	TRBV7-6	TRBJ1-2	TGTGCCAGCAGCTTAGGGAGACAGGCAGGTCTCCGCGGCTACACCTTC	CASSLGRQAGLRGYTF
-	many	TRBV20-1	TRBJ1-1	TGCAGTGCTAGACCCCCCACAGGGAGGGACACTGAAGCTTTCTTT	CSARPPTGRDTEAFF
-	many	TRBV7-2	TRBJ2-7	TGTGCCAGCAGCTTAGCAGGCCTCACCTACGAGCAGTACTTC	CASSLAGLTYEQYF
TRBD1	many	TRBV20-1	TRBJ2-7	TGCAGTGCCCGGAAGCGGGGACAGGGTTTCCACGAGCAGTACTTC	CSARKRGQGFHEQYF
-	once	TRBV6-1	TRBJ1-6	TGTGCCACCCGCCGTGGTAGGGGAGATTCACCCCTCCACTTT	CATRRGRGDSPLHF
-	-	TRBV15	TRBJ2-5	TGTGCCACCAGCAGAGTCAAGGACTTCCAAGGGGAGACCCAGTACTTC	CATSRVKDFQGETQYF
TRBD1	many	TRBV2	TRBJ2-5	TGTGCCAGCAGTATGACGGACAGGCAAGAGACCCAGTACTTC	CASSMTDRQETQYF
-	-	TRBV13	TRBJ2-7	TGTGCCAGCAGCTTAGGCGTCAGGGTAGAATACGAGCAGTACTTC	CASSLGVRVEYEQYF
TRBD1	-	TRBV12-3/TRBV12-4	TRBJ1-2	TGTGCCAGCAGTCCCGGGACAGCCGATGGCTACACCTTC	CASSPGTADGYTF
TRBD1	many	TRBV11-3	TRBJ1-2	TGTGCCAGCAGATCCGGACAGGGAAACTATGGCTACACCTTC	CASRSGQGNYGYTF